The clone carrying this T cell receptor (beta chain) has a single count. Its antigen is not identified. This CDR3 has 14 amino acids. V was shortened by 9 bases and J by 1 base, with 16 bases between the two germline ends. CDR1 and CDR2 (germline): LNHDA, SQIVND (reference sequence). Clones were sequenced by immunoSEQ multiplex PCR, and TCRdb holds only the in-frame ones, with some missing. In the table there are almost 25,000 clones, roughly 82% of which are singletons. Time point specified: week 47, end of study. A single vaccine dose contained 300 ug of mutant IDH1 20-mer peptide, and topical imiquimod was used with it. There were new WHO grade 3 or 4 astrocytomas in the donors, and these were IDH1-mutant and ATRX-lost. This entry is derived from a study of a mutant IDH1 vaccine in newly diagnosed glioma. Across the whole study: In some groups vaccination began 4-6 weeks post-radiotherapy; others received it with temozolomide. Held at week 35, visit V12 was the safety follow-up, and visit V13 followed at week 47. Earlier therapy was either radiotherapy, temozolomide, or both, and most got both.

The receptor comes from a man aged 35-49 years with glioma. Some clones in this sample may be carry-over from other donors' samples. The sample consisted of PBMCs, taken from a glioma patient whose treatment included an IDH1 peptide vaccine. J is TRBJ2-7 and V is TRBV19; tentatively, D is TRBD1 (6 bases). CDR3 nucleotide sequence: TGTGCCAGCCAACCAAGACAGGAATCCTACGAGCAGTACTTC. It codes for CASQPRQESYEQYF.